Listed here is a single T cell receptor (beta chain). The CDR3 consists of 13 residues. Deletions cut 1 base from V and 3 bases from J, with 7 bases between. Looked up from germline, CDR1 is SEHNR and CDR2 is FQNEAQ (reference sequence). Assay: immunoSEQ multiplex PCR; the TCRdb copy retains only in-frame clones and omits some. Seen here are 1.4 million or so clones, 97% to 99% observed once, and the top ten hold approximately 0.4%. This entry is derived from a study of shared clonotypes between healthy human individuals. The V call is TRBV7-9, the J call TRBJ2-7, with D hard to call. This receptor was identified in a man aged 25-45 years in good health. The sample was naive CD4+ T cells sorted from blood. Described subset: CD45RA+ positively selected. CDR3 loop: CASSLGPNYEQYF. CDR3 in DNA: TGTGCCAGCAGCTTAGGACCCAACTACGAGCAGTACTTC.